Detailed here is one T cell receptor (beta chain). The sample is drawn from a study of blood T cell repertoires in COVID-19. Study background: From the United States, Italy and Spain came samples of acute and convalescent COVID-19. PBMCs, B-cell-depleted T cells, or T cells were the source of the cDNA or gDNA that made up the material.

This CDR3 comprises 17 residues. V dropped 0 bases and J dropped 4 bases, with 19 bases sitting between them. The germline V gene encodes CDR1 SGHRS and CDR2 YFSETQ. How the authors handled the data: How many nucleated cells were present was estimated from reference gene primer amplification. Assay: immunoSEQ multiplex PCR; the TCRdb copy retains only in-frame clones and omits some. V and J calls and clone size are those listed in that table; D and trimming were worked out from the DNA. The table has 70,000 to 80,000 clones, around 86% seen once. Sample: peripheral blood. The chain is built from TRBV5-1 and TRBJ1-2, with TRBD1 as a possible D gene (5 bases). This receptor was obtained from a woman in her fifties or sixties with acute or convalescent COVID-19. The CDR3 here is CASSLEGQGPPSYGYTF. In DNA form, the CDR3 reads TGCGCCAGCAGCTTGGAAGGTCAGGGTCCCCCAAGCTATGGCTACACCTTC.